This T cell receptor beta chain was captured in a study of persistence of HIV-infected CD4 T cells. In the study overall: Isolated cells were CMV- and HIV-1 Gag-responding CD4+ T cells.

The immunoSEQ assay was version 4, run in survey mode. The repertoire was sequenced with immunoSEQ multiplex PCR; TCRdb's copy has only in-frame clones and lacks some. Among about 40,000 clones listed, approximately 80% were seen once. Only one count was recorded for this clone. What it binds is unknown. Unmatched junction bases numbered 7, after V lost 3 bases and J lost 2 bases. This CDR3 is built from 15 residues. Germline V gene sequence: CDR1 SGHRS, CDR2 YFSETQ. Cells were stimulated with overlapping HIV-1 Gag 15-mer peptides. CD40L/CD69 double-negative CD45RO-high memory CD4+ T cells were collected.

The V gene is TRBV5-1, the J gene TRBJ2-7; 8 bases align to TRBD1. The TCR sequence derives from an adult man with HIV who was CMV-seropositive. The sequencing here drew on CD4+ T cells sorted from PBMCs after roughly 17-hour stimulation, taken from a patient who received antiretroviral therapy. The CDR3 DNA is TGCGCCAGCAGCTCCGGACAGGGTGGAACCTACGAGCAGTACTTC. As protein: CASSSGQGGTYEQYF.